Listed here are 30 T cell receptor beta chains from one sample, sequenced in a study of T cells in Graves' hyperthyroidism and ophthalmopathy. TCR beta CDR3 sequences were amplified from RNA transcripts. The study used the HTBI primer set for a first-round RT-PCR of the TCR CDR3. MiXCR, run by TCRdb on the multiplex PCR reads, gives a single entry per CDR3 protein. The sample includes 370,000 or so distinct CDR3 sequences, about 14% of them seen just once. The sample was blood. Receptors originate from a man aged 25 to 40 with Graves' hyperthyroidism that later progressed to Graves' ophthalmopathy.

In its sample, this clonotype was seen many times. The chain is built from TRBV18 and TRBJ2-1, with TRBD1 as a possible D gene (6 bases). Germline V gives CDR1 KGHSH, CDR2 LQKENI. The V end was cut by 3 bases, the J end by 4 bases, with 13 bases between. This CDR3 spans 15 amino acids. DNA for the CDR3: TGTGCCAGCTCACCGACAGGCCTGGGGTACAATGAGCAGTTCTTC. Translation: CASSPTGLGYNEQFF.

There are many counts of this clonotype. The V gene is TRBV7-3, the J gene TRBJ1-6; TRBD1 is a possible D gene (5 bases). In germline, CDR1 is SGHTA, CDR2 FQGTGA. Trimming shortened V by 5 bases and J by 10 bases, and 15 bases separated the two germline ends. The CDR3 length is 14 residues. CDR3 in amino acids: CASSLGGTGSPLHF. The CDR3, as DNA: TGTGCCAGCAGCCTCGGGGGAACAGGCTCACCCCTCCACTTT.

The V gene is TRBV30, the J gene TRBJ1-2; D not certain. Germline V lookup: CDR1 GTSNPN, CDR2 SVGIG (reference sequence). Trimming shortened V by 1 base and J by 7 bases, and 22 bases separated the two germline ends. The CDR3 extends over 16 amino acids. CDR3 region: CAWSATGIPFTSGYTF. CDR3 bases: TGTGCCTGGAGTGCCACCGGGATCCCTTTCACCTCTGGCTACACCTTC.

This clonotype was recorded a few times. The gene calls are TRBV29-1 and TRBJ1-2, with D tentatively TRBD1 (6 bases). V lost 7 bases and J 3 bases, leaving 15 bases between the germline ends. Germline assignment: CDR1 SQVTM and CDR2 ANQGSEA. This CDR3 comprises 13 residues. CDR3 in amino acids: CSAPDSSDYGYTF. The CDR3 DNA reads TGCAGCGCTCCGGACAGCTCGGACTATGGCTACACCTTC.

In its sample, this clonotype was seen many times. The chain couples TRBV28 to TRBJ2-5; tentative D call: TRBD1 (5 bases). Trimming pared 7 bases from V and 4 bases from J, leaving 10 bases between. The length of the CDR3 is 12 residues. The germline CDR1 and CDR2 sequences are MDHEN and SYDVKM. The CDR3 DNA follows: TGTGCCAGCATATCCCAGGGAGAGACCCAGTACTTC. As protein: CASISQGETQYF.

This clonotype showed up many times. The V and J genes are TRBV12-3 or TRBV12-4 and TRBJ1-2, with D unclear. Trimming stripped 3 bases from V and 7 bases from J, with 6 bases between. The CDR3 is 11 residues long. The CDR3 nucleotides are TGTGCCAGCAGTTTCGTTGGTGGCTACACCTTC. It is translated as CASSFVGGYTF.

There are many counts of this clonotype. This sequence joins TRBV27 and TRBJ2-6; no clear D gene. The V gene's germline CDR1 is MNHEY and CDR2 SMNVEV (reference sequence). V gave up 6 bases and J gave up 2 bases, with 5 bases separating them. The CDR3 totals 13 residues. CDR3 nucleotides: TGTGCCAGCAGCTTAGCTGGGGCCAACGTCCTGACTTTC. Protein product: CASSLAGANVLTF. Drawing the rest from reference TRBV27 and TRBJ2-6, the complete variable domain is EAQVTQNPRYLITVTGKKLTVTCSQNMNHEYMSWYRQDPGLGLRQIYYSMNVEVTDKGDVPEGYKVSRKEKRNFPLILESPSPNQTSLYFCASSLAGANVLTFGAGSRLTVL.

This clonotype has only a few counts. The chain employs TRBV3-1 and TRBJ2-2; D uncertain. Germline CDR1 and CDR2: LGHDT and YNNKEL (reference sequence). This CDR3 comprises 16 residues. Trimming removed 4 bases at V and 4 bases at J, with 16 bases between. The DNA for the CDR3 is TGTGCCAGCAGCCGCCTGGGTCGTGCGATCACCGGGGAGCTGTTTTTT. Amino acid sequence: CASSRLGRAITGELFF. The variable domain in full, completed from reference TRBV3-1 and TRBJ2-2, reads DTAVSQTPKYLVTQMGNDKSIKCEQNLGHDTMYWYKQDSKKFLKIMFSYNNKELIINETVPNRFSPKSPDKAHLNLHINSLELGDSAVYFCASSRLGRAITGELFFGEGSRLTVL.

This clonotype came up many times. This chain joins TRBV5-1 and TRBJ1-4; D unclear. V was pared by 5 bases and J by 1 base, with 12 bases between. The CDR3 covers 15 residues. Looked up from germline, CDR1 is SGHRS and CDR2 is YFSETQ. CDR3 residues: CASSFYRETNEKLFF. DNA for the CDR3: TGCGCCAGCAGTTTTTATAGGGAAACTAATGAAAAACTGTTTTTT.

The chain recombines TRBV9 with TRBJ2-5, with D possibly being TRBD1 or TRBD2 (6 bases each). The V and J ends lost 3 bases and 4 bases respectively, with 19 bases between them. The CDR3 runs to 16 residues. The germline gives CDR1 SGDLS, CDR2 YYNGEE. The CDR3 DNA reads as TGTGCCAGCAGCGAGGGGGGTGGGGGGCATGGAGAGACCCAGTACTTC. It yields the protein CASSEGGGGHGETQYF.

This clonotype was detected ten times or more. The CDR3 is CASSQGQRATHGYTF. As DNA, the CDR3 is TGTGCCAGCAGCCAAGGACAACGCGCTACACATGGCTACACCTTC. This rearrangement joins TRBV3-1 to TRBJ1-2; D is unclear. Germline V gene lookup returns CDR1 LGHDT and CDR2 YNNKEL (reference sequence). Deletions cut 1 base from V and 6 bases from J, with 15 bases between. The CDR3 runs to 15 residues.

The table lists this clonotype with a few counts. The rearrangement uses TRBV5-1 and TRBJ2-7; D gene ambiguous. Trimming pared 4 bases from V and 6 bases from J, leaving 8 bases between. Germline assignment: CDR1 SGHRS and CDR2 YFSETQ. The CDR3 extends over 11 amino acids. CDR3 coding DNA: TGCGCCAGCAGCCGGCAGTCCGAGCAGTACTTC. Translated: CASSRQSEQYF.

This clonotype was seen many times. CDR3 region: CASSLVPSAMNTEAFF. The CDR3 DNA sequence: TGTGCCAGCAGCTTAGTCCCCTCAGCTATGAACACTGAAGCTTTCTTT. This sequence joins TRBV7-9 and TRBJ1-1; D ambiguous. Germline-derived CDR1 and CDR2 are SEHNR and FQNEAQ (reference sequence). Trimming took 1 base from V and 0 from J, leaving 12 bases between them. This CDR3 region has 16 residues.

The CDR3 is CASRAGGDTQYF. CDR3 bases: TGTGCCAGCAGGGCAGGAGGAGATACGCAGTATTTT. V usage is TRBV6-1 and J usage is TRBJ2-3; weak D call: TRBD2 (5 bases). CDR1 and CDR2 from the germline V gene are MNHNS and SASEGT. Trimming shortened V by 6 bases and J by 5 bases, and 9 bases separated the two germline ends. The CDR3 has 12 amino acids.

This chain connects TRBV6-2 or TRBV6-3 to TRBJ2-7, with TRBD1 as a possible D gene (6 bases). V shed 4 bases and J shed 2 bases, with 12 bases lying between them. CDR1 and CDR2 (germline): MNHEY, SVGEGT. The CDR3 loop spans 14 amino acids. The CDR3 loop is CASSSTGFAYEQYF. The CDR3 DNA sequence: TGTGCCAGCAGTTCCACAGGGTTCGCCTACGAGCAGTACTTC.

This clonotype was counted ten times or more. The CDR3 sequence: CASSPRTVNEQFF. The CDR3, as DNA: TGCGCCAGCAGCCCGCGGACAGTCAATGAGCAGTTCTTC. This chain joins TRBV5-1 and TRBJ2-1; perhaps TRBD1 as D (6 bases). Trimming left V 4 bases short and J 6 bases short, with 11 bases between. The CDR3 spans 13 residues. The germline V gene encodes CDR1 SGHRS and CDR2 YFSETQ.

This clonotype was found a few times. CDR3 sequence reads: CASSLGWAGETQYF. CDR3 nucleotides: TGTGCCAGCAGCTTAGGGTGGGCCGGGGAGACCCAGTACTTC. The gene calls are TRBV7-8 and TRBJ2-5; D gene uncertain. V lost 1 base and J lost 5, with 11 bases in between. Germline V gives CDR1 SGHVS, CDR2 FQNEAQ. The CDR3 is 14 amino acids.

The chain employs TRBV9 and TRBJ2-2, with D perhaps matching TRBD1 (5 bases). This CDR3 comprises 17 residues. V was shortened by 3 bases and J by 8 bases, with 23 bases between the two germline ends. Germline V gene data show CDR1 as SGDLS and CDR2 as YYNGEE. CDR3 in DNA: TGTGCCAGCAGCGGGTCGTACCGACAGCCTACACCTGGGGAGCTGTTTTTT. Protein sequence: CASSGSYRQPTPGELFF.

This clonotype was counted at least ten times. This CDR3 reads CASSPDRGRANEQFF. As DNA, the CDR3 is TGTGCCAGCAGCCCAGACAGGGGGCGGGCCAATGAGCAGTTCTTC. This sequence joins TRBV7-9 and TRBJ2-1; 10 nucleotides align to TRBD1. The V gene end was trimmed by 5 bases and the J gene end by 6 bases; junction bases not matched to a gene: 7. The CDR3 length is 15 residues. Germline lookup yields CDR1 SEHNR and CDR2 FQNEAQ (reference sequence).

This clonotype was observed a handful of times. The chain has TRBV20-1 and TRBJ1-2; D is ambiguous. V lost 3 bases and J 4 bases, leaving 12 bases between the germline ends. This CDR3 has 13 amino acids. Germline CDR1 DFQATT, CDR2 SNEGSKA (reference sequence). The CDR3 region is CSASRTDSYGYTF. The CDR3 bases are TGCAGTGCTAGCCGGACTGATAGCTATGGCTACACCTTC.

There are many counts of this clonotype. The chain is built from TRBV11-2 and TRBJ2-4, with D unresolved. The germline V gene has CDR1 SGHAT and CDR2 FQNNGV. This CDR3 region has 12 residues. V was cut by 4 bases and J by 9 bases, with 10 bases left in between. CDR3: CASSSDRVIQYF. The DNA of the CDR3 is TGTGCCAGCAGCTCAGATCGTGTCATTCAGTACTTC. Supplemented by reference TRBV11-2 and TRBJ2-4, the full variable domain reads EAGVAQSPRYKIIEKRQSVAFWCNPISGHATLYWYQQILGQGPKLLIQFQNNGVVDDSQLPKDRFSAERLKGVDSTLKIQPAKLEDSAVYLCASSSDRVIQYFGAGTRLSVL.

This clonotype has a count of ten or more. This sequence joins TRBV20-1 and TRBJ2-7; 11 positions agree with TRBD2. Germline CDR1 is DFQATT and CDR2 is SNEGSKA (reference sequence). With V trimmed by 6 bases and J by 6 bases, 7 bases remained unmatched. The CDR3 contains 13 residues. The CDR3 nucleotides read TGCAGTGCAAAAACTAGCGGGGGTCTCGAGCAGTACTTC. Amino acid sequence: CSAKTSGGLEQYF.

V and J are TRBV19 and TRBJ1-5; D gene ambiguous. The J call could be wrong; TRBJ2-3 is a better fit for the DNA end. The CDR3 extends over 13 amino acids. CDR1 and CDR2 (germline): LNHDA, SQIVND (reference sequence). The CDR3 is CASSIEPNQPQYF. The CDR3 DNA follows: TGTGCCAGTAGTATAGAGCCAAATCAGCCCCAGTATTTT.

The chain is built from TRBV6-1 and TRBJ1-2; a weak D match, TRBD1 (5 bases). Trimming shortened V by 2 bases and J by 8 bases, and 18 bases separated the two germline ends. The CDR3 runs to 15 residues. Germline V gene sequence: CDR1 MNHNS, CDR2 SASEGT. CDR3 nucleotides: TGTGCCAGCAGTGAATATCGGGGGACGGGAGGAGGCTACACCTTC. It yields the protein CASSEYRGTGGGYTF.

Many counts were recorded for this clonotype. The V and J genes are TRBV6-1 and TRBJ1-1; D unresolved. Germline lookup yields CDR1 MNHNS and CDR2 SASEGT. CDR3 size: 14 residues. V lost 5 bases and J 7 bases, leaving 17 bases between the germline ends. The CDR3 loop reads CASSQQRYIGEAFF. DNA for the CDR3: TGTGCCAGCAGTCAACAGCGGTATATCGGTGAAGCTTTCTTT.

This clonotype was counted at least ten times. The V and J genes are TRBV11-1 and TRBJ2-1; weak D call: TRBD2 (5 bases). The CDR3 has 11 amino acids. V was pared by 6 bases and J by 9 bases, with 9 bases between. The germline V gene has CDR1 SGHAT and CDR2 FQDESV (reference sequence). The CDR3 bases are TGTGCCAGCAGAAGGGAGAGTGAGCAGTTCTTC. It encodes CASRRESEQFF.

As concerns this clonotype: This sequence may be a read error, since a much larger clone differs from it by one base. The CDR3 does not end in the conserved phenylalanine or tryptophan, so this is likely a read error. The chain uses TRBV11-1 and TRBJ2-6; D gene unclear. The V end lost 0 bases, the J end lost 3 bases, and 6 bases lay between the germline ends. Germline V gene sequence: CDR1 SGHAT, CDR2 FQDESV (reference sequence). The CDR3 covers 15 residues. The chain's CDR3 is CASSLAGFGANVLTL. The CDR3, as DNA: TGTGCCAGCAGCTTAGCCGGGTTTGGGGCCAACGTCCTGACTTTA.

This clonotype was counted many times. The CDR3 sequence is CASSLVGGGDEQYF. The CDR3 region has the DNA TGTGCCAGCAGCTTAGTCGGGGGGGGCGACGAGCAGTACTTC. This chain connects TRBV7-7 to TRBJ2-7, with TRBD2 matching 8 bases. Unmatched junction bases numbered 4, after V lost 1 base and J lost 5 bases. The germline V gene encodes CDR1 SSHAT and CDR2 FNYEAQ (reference sequence). This CDR3 region has 14 residues.

This clonotype was recorded many times. This chain connects TRBV20-1 to TRBJ1-5, with D tentatively TRBD1 (6 bases). V shed 5 bases and J shed 0 bases, with 14 bases lying between them. CDR3 length equals 15 residues. In germline, CDR1 is DFQATT, CDR2 SNEGSKA (reference sequence). As DNA, the CDR3 is TGCAGTGCTGGCCCGGGGGCGGCTAGCAATCAGCCCCAGCATTTT. It translates to CSAGPGAASNQPQHF.

This clonotype was observed at least ten times. The chain uses TRBV7-2 and TRBJ2-1; 9 bases align to TRBD2. CDR3 length: 14 residues. Per the germline V gene, CDR1 is SGHTA and CDR2 is FQGNSA. After removal of 5 bases from V and 6 bases from J, the junction contained 5 bases not matched to a gene. The CDR3 protein is CASSRATSGNEQFF. The CDR3 nucleotides are TGTGCCAGCAGCAGAGCGACTAGCGGCAATGAGCAGTTCTTC.